The sample holds many counts of the clone carrying this T cell receptor (beta chain). Its specificity is not known. This entry belongs to a study of T cells after yellow fever vaccination. Study-wide results and limits: Only a minor proportion of clonotypes was detected across both CD4 and CD8 compartments.

Losses at the gene ends were 11 bases for V and 2 bases for J; bases not matched to a gene: 13. The CDR3 loop spans 16 amino acids. CDR1 is ENHRY and CDR2 is SYGVKD in the germline V gene. By 5'RACE template switching, TCR cDNA was produced, with a universal primer site and UMIs added in the process. TCRdb passed the 5' RACE reads through MiXCR, listing each CDR3 protein once. The repertoire has 300,000 to 350,000 distinct CDR3 sequences, approximately 4.5% of them found once; the top ten carry around 19%. The chain joins TRBV10-3 to TRBJ2-3, with 10 nucleotides matching TRBD2. This sample comprised PBMCs, obtained 15 days after the yellow fever booster vaccination. The receptor was derived from a man in his late teens or twenties who received the YFV17D yellow fever vaccine. The CDR3 here is CAARPFTSGDTDTQYF. The CDR3 nucleotides are TGTGCCGCCCGCCCGTTCACTAGCGGGGACACAGATACGCAGTATTTT.